The clone carrying this TCR beta chain was seen a few times. The antigen remains undetermined. The data were taken from a study of response to subunit inactivated influenza vaccine. Notes on the study in general: With each seasonal influenza vaccination, the authors suggested, few new T cells are recruited.

This CDR3 comprises 12 residues. The V gene lost 5 bases and the J gene lost 9 bases, with 11 bases spanning the gap. CDR1 SEHNR and CDR2 FQNEAQ come from the germline V gene (reference sequence). From the RT-PCR reads, TCRdb called clonotypes with MiXCR, one entry per CDR3 protein. The table shows some 600,000 distinct CDR3 sequences, with 13% to 15% occurring only once. The input for sequencing was PBMCs from blood, taken roughly 15 days before vaccination. This chain links TRBV7-9 with TRBJ2-1; D is unresolved. The receptor was isolated from a man aged 50 to 60 who received an inactivated influenza vaccine. The CDR3 nucleotides are TGTGCCAGCAGCGATGAGGTGGGTGAGCAGTTCTTC. Amino acid sequence: CASSDEVGEQFF.